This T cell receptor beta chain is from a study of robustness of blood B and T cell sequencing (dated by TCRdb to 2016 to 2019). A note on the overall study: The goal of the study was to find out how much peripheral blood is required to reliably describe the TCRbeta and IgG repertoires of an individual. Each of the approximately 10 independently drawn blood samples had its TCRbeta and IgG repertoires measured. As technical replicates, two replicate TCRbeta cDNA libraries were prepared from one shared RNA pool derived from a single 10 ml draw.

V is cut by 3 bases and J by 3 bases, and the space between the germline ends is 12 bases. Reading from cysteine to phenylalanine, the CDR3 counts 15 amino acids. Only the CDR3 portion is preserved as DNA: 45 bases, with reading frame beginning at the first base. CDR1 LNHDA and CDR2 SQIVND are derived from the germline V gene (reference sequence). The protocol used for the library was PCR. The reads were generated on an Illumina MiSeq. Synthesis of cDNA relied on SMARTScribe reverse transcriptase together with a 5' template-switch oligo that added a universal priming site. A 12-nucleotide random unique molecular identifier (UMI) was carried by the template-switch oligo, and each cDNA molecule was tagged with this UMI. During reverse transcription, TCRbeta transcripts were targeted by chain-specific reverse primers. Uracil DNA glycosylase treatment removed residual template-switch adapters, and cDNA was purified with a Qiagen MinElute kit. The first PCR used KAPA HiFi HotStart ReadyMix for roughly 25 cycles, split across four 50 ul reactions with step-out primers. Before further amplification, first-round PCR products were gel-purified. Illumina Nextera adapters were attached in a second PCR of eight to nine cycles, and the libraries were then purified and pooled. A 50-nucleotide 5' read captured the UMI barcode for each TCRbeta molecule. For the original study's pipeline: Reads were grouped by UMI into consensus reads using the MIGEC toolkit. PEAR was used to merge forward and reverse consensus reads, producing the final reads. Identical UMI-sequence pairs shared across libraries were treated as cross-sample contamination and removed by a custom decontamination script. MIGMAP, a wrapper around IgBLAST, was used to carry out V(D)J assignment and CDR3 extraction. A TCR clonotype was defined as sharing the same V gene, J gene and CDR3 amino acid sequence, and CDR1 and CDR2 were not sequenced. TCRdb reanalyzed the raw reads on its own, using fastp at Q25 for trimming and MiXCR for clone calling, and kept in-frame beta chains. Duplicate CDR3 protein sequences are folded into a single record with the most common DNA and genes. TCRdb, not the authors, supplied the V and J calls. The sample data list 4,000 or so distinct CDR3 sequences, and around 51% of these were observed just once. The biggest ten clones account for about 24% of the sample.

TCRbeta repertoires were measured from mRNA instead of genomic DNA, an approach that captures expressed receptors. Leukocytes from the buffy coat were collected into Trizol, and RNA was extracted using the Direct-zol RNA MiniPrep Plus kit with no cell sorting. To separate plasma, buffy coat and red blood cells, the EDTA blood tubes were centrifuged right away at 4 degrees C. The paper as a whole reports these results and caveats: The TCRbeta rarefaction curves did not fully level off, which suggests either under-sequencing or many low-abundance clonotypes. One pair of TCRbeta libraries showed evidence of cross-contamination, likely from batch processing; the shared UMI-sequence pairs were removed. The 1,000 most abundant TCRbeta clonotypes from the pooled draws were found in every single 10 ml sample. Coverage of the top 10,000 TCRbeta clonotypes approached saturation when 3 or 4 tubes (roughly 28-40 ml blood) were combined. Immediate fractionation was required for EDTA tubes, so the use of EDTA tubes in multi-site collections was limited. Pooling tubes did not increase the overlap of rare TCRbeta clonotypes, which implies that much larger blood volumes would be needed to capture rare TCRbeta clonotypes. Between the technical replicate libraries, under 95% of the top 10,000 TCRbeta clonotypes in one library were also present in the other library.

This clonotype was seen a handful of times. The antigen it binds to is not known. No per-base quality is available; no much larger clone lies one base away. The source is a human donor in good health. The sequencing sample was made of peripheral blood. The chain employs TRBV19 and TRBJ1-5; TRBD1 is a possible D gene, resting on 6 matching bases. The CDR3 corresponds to CASSISDRLNQPQHF. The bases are TGTGCCAGTAGTATCTCGGACAGACTCAATCAGCCCCAGCATTTT.